Below, 28 T cell receptor beta chains from the same sample are listed, as sequenced in a study of T cells after posttransplantation cyclophosphamide. This table comes from immunoSEQ multiplex PCR, and its TCRdb copy is limited to in-frame clones, with some not included. Here the sample spans approximately 26,000 clones, 86% being singletons. Sequencing was done on a sample of PBMCs. These receptors all come from a man aged 45-65 years.

The genes are TRBV11-3 and TRBJ2-3, with D tentatively TRBD2 (6 bases). Trimming cost V 2 bases and J 1 base, with 10 bases left between them. The germline gives CDR1 SGHNT, CDR2 YENEEA. The CDR3 extends over 15 amino acids. CDR3 residues: CASSLLRDRTDTQYF. The CDR3 DNA follows: TGTGCCAGCAGCTTACTGCGGGACCGCACAGATACGCAGTATTTT.

V and J are TRBV7-8 and TRBJ2-5; D is perhaps TRBD1 (6 bases). The germline V gene has CDR1 SGHVS and CDR2 FQNEAQ. The germline V and J ends were trimmed by 8 bases and 3 bases, with 16 bases remaining between them. The CDR3 consists of 14 residues. CDR3 loop: CASLPWDIEETQYF. DNA of the CDR3: TGTGCCAGCCTACCCTGGGACATTGAAGAGACCCAGTACTTC.

The chain's CDR3 is CASSLGWGRDYGYTF. The CDR3 region has the DNA TGCGCCAGCAGCTTGGGGTGGGGGCGCGACTATGGCTACACCTTC. The V gene is TRBV5-1, the J gene TRBJ1-2; a possible D gene is TRBD1 (6 bases). Germline CDR1 and CDR2: SGHRS and YFSETQ. V lost 0 bases and J 3 bases, leaving 12 bases between the germline ends. The CDR3 extends over 15 amino acids. The full variable domain, its missing parts supplied by reference TRBV5-1 and TRBJ1-2, is KAGVTQTPRYLIKTRGQQVTLSCSPISGHRSVSWYQQTPGQGLQFLFEYFSETQRNKGNFPGRFSGRQFSNSRSEMNVSTLELGDSALYLCASSLGWGRDYGYTFGSGTRLTVV.

This clone was seen a few times. The chain combines TRBV29-1 with TRBJ2-1; TRBD2 matches at 12 bases. V shed 0 bases and J 10 bases; nucleotides not matched to a gene: 16. Germline V lookup: CDR1 SQVTM, CDR2 ANQGSEA. The CDR3 sequence is 18 residues long. CDR3 protein: CSVEDSEPPSGGAGEQFF. CDR3 in DNA: TGCAGCGTTGAAGATAGTGAACCCCCTAGCGGGGGGGCAGGGGAGCAGTTCTTC.

Only a few counts were recorded for this clone. The chain carries TRBV19 and TRBJ1-4; possible D gene TRBD1, 5 bases. The CDR3 has 14 residues. V lost 6 bases and J 7 bases, leaving 15 bases between the germline ends. Germline lookup yields CDR1 LNHDA and CDR2 SQIVND (reference sequence). CDR3 loop: CASSTLQGGEKLFF. CDR3 nucleotide sequence: TGTGCCAGTAGCACACTCCAGGGTGGTGAAAAACTGTTTTTT.

The chain is built from TRBV9 and TRBJ1-2; D is perhaps TRBD1 (6 bases). Trimming pared 2 bases from V and 8 bases from J, leaving 13 bases between. Germline CDR1 and CDR2: SGDLS and YYNGEE. This CDR3 has 13 residues. CDR3 residues: CASSVKGVAGYTF. The CDR3 coding sequence is TGTGCCAGCAGCGTTAAGGGGGTTGCGGGCTACACCTTC.

The chain joins TRBV28 to TRBJ2-5, with D uncertain. The CDR3 is 11 residues long. The germline V and J ends were trimmed by 6 bases and 9 bases, with 11 bases remaining between them. Germline CDR1 MDHEN, CDR2 SYDVKM. This chain's CDR3 is CASSLEYAQYF. CDR3 nucleotide sequence: TGTGCCAGCAGCCTCGAGTACGCCCAGTACTTC.

The gene calls are TRBV11-3 and TRBJ2-3; 10 bases match TRBD2. This CDR3 is built from 19 residues. Germline V gene lookup returns CDR1 SGHNT and CDR2 YENEEA. V dropped 3 bases and J dropped 6; count of bases not matched to a gene: 18. The CDR3 loop reads CASSFLAGGLLASEDTQYF. The CDR3 nucleotides read TGTGCCAGCAGCTTTTTAGCGGGGGGACTATTAGCATCGGAGGATACGCAGTATTTT.

The gene calls are TRBV19 and TRBJ1-5; 8 bases are a match to TRBD1. Germline CDR1 reads LNHDA; CDR2 reads SQIVND (reference sequence). Unmatched junction bases numbered 14, after V lost 10 bases and J lost 9 bases. CDR3 length: 14 residues. In DNA, the CDR3 is TGTGCCACTTCTTTCGGACAGGGAACGTTGCCCCAGCATTTT. Translated, it gives CATSFGQGTLPQHF.

This sequence joins TRBV6-5 and TRBJ1-5; D is possibly TRBD1 (6 bases). V shed 3 bases and J shed 5 bases, with 8 bases lying between them. Per the germline V gene, CDR1 is MNHEY and CDR2 is SVGAGI. This CDR3 is 13 amino acids long. As DNA, the CDR3 is TGTGCCAGCAGTTATTCAGGGGATCAGCCCCAGCATTTT. This sequence encodes CASSYSGDQPQHF.

V usage is TRBV10-3 and J usage is TRBJ2-6; weak D call: TRBD1 (6 bases). The CDR3 totals 17 residues. Germline CDR1 is ENHRY and CDR2 is SYGVKD. V shed 7 bases and J shed 0 bases, with 16 bases lying between them. CDR3 loop: CAITGHGTSSGANVLTF. As DNA, the CDR3 is TGTGCCATCACGGGACACGGGACCTCCTCTGGGGCCAACGTCCTGACTTTC.

V and J are TRBV7-9 and TRBJ2-2; a weak D match, TRBD1 (5 bases). Trimming took off 1 base at V and 7 bases at J, with 10 bases between the two ends. The CDR3 covers 14 residues. CDR1 is SEHNR, CDR2 FQNEAQ, per germline (reference sequence). The CDR3 region is CASSLGPGLGELFF. CDR3 bases: TGTGCCAGCAGCTTAGGACCAGGGCTCGGGGAGCTGTTTTTT.

The V gene is TRBV5-1, the J gene TRBJ1-1; D is ambiguous. V gave up 0 bases and J gave up 8 bases, with 11 bases separating them. CDR1 is SGHRS and CDR2 is YFSETQ in the germline V gene. The CDR3 consists of 13 residues. DNA of the CDR3: TGCGCCAGCAGCTTGGACGACGGCAGGGAAGCTTTCTTT. Translated, it gives CASSLDDGREAFF.

The chain has TRBV2 and TRBJ1-1; 8 bases line up with TRBD1. CDR1 and CDR2 (germline): SNHLY, FYNNEI. Trimming removed 6 bases from V and 4 bases from J; junction bases left unmatched: 4. This CDR3 is 13 amino acids long. The CDR3 DNA reads as TGTGCCAGCAGGGACAGGGAGTCCACTGAAGCTTTCTTT. It codes for CASRDRESTEAFF.

The J gene is TRBJ2-7, the V gene TRBV18, with TRBD1 matching 7 bases. Germline lookup yields CDR1 KGHSH and CDR2 LQKENI. V dropped 1 base and J dropped 5; count of bases not matched to a gene: 11. The CDR3 sequence is 16 residues long. As DNA, the CDR3 is TGTGCCAGCTCACCACGCCAGACAGGGCCTTTGGACGAGCAGTACTTC. This gives the protein CASSPRQTGPLDEQYF.

Of note for this clone: A junction boundary mismatches the germline segment, possibly from a read error. The V gene is TRBV28, the J gene TRBJ2-7; 12 nucleotides agree with TRBD1. Germline assignment: CDR1 MDHEN and CDR2 SYDVKM. This CDR3 region has 13 residues. CDR3 sequence reads: CAARDRGRREQSF. The CDR3 nucleotides read TGTGCCGCAAGGGACAGGGGGCGGCGGGAGCAGTCCTTC.

J is TRBJ2-7 and V is TRBV11-2, with 8 bases that match TRBD2. Germline values: CDR1 SGHAT, CDR2 FQNNGV. The CDR3 runs to 13 residues. After removal of 3 bases from V and 3 bases from J, the junction contained 1 base not matched to a gene. For the CDR3, the DNA is TGTGCCAGCAGCTTCGGGACTAGCTACGAGCAGTACTTC. Its translation is CASSFGTSYEQYF.

V is TRBV28 and J is TRBJ1-2; D call uncertain. The V gene lost 10 bases and the J gene lost 4 bases, with 16 bases spanning the gap. The V gene's germline CDR1 is MDHEN and CDR2 SYDVKM. This CDR3 contains 13 residues. This CDR3 reads CATLRGSSYGYTF. CDR3 DNA: TGTGCCACCCTCCGGGGATCGAGCTATGGCTACACCTTC.

V is TRBV29-1 and J is TRBJ2-2, with 8 bases aligning to TRBD2. This CDR3 has 16 amino acids. The germline V gene has CDR1 SQVTM and CDR2 ANQGSEA. The ends lost 5 bases at V and 4 bases at J; junction bases unmatched: 12. In DNA form, the CDR3 reads TGCAGCGTTCGCCCCGGAGCGGGGGCCTTCACCGGGGAGCTGTTTTTT. Its translation: CSVRPGAGAFTGELFF.

This chain connects TRBV5-4 to TRBJ2-5; 8 positions match TRBD2. The ends lost 0 bases at V and 5 bases at J; junction bases unmatched: 6. The CDR3 is 15 residues long. Germline V gene sequence: CDR1 SGHNT, CDR2 YYREEE (reference sequence). The CDR3, as DNA: TGTGCCAGCAGCTTGGCCAGCGGGAGAGTGGAGACCCAGTACTTC. Translated, it gives CASSLASGRVETQYF.

This clone showed up just a few times. The chain recombines TRBV5-5 with TRBJ1-2; a possible D gene is TRBD1 (5 bases). Trimming stripped 4 bases from V and 4 bases from J, with 14 bases between. This CDR3 region has 14 residues. Looked up from germline, CDR1 is SGHKS and CDR2 is YYEKEE (reference sequence). This CDR3 is CASSLQDRSYGYTF. The CDR3 bases are TGTGCCAGCAGCCTCCAAGACAGAAGCTATGGCTACACCTTC. Filled out from reference TRBV5-5 and TRBJ1-2, the complete variable domain reads DAGVTQSPTHLIKTRGQQVTLRCSPISGHKSVSWYQQVLGQGPQFIFQYYEKEERGRGNFPDRFSARQFPNYSSELNVNALLLGDSALYLCASSLQDRSYGYTFGSGTRLTVV.

The rearrangement links TRBV7-2 to TRBJ2-5, with D unclear. CDR1 is SGHTA, CDR2 FQGNSA, per germline. This CDR3 comprises 14 residues. V lost 1 base, J lost 7 bases, and 13 bases lay in between. The DNA of the CDR3 is TGTGCCAGCAGCTTAGGGGCCGGCTACGGGACCCAGTACTTC. This sequence encodes CASSLGAGYGTQYF.

This chain connects TRBV7-3 to TRBJ1-3; D unresolved. The J call is uncertain, as TRBJ2-2 better fits the DNA end. Per the germline V gene, CDR1 is SGHTA and CDR2 is FQGTGA. There are 12 residues in the CDR3. The chain's CDR3 is CASSLLTGELFF. The CDR3 DNA reads TGTGCCAGCAGCTTATTGACCGGGGAGCTGTTTTTT.

This sequence joins TRBV4-1 and TRBJ2-2; 8 bases are shared with TRBD1. The CDR3 has 15 amino acids. The V gene end was trimmed by 0 bases and the J gene end by 8 bases; junction bases not matched to a gene: 5. Germline V gene sequence: CDR1 MGHRA, CDR2 YSYEKL. The CDR3 here is CASSQEDREPGELFF. As DNA, the CDR3 is TGCGCCAGCAGCCAAGAGGACAGGGAGCCAGGGGAGCTGTTTTTT.

This clone was recorded once. V gene TRBV7-2 combines with J gene TRBJ2-4; 11 bases match TRBD2. Germline V gene lookup returns CDR1 SGHTA and CDR2 FQGNSA. V shed 5 bases and J 0 bases; nucleotides not matched to a gene: 12. The CDR3 has 19 amino acids. CDR3 nucleotide sequence: TGTGCCAGCAGCCCACCCCCTACTAGCGGGGGCCTAGCCAAAAACATTCAGTACTTC. This encodes CASSPPPTSGGLAKNIQYF.

This clone has only one observation. V is TRBV10-3 and J is TRBJ2-3, with 7 bases that match TRBD2. The CDR3 is made up of 16 amino acids. The V and J ends lost 6 bases and 2 bases, in that order; junction bases with no gene match: 11. Per the germline V gene, CDR1 is ENHRY and CDR2 is SYGVKD. In nucleotides, the CDR3 is TGTGCCATCAGGGGAGGGCGGAACATTCCCACAGATACGCAGTATTTT. Translating it yields CAIRGGRNIPTDTQYF.

A few counts support this clone. The J gene is TRBJ2-6, the V gene TRBV7-2; D remains ambiguous. Germline V gene lookup returns CDR1 SGHTA and CDR2 FQGNSA. The germline V and J ends were trimmed by 2 bases and 2 bases, with 4 bases remaining between them. The CDR3 loop spans 14 amino acids. CDR3 bases: TGTGCCAGCAGCTTACAAACTGGGGCCAACGTCCTGACTTTC. Its translation: CASSLQTGANVLTF.

The chain recombines TRBV28 with TRBJ1-1, with 8 bases aligning to TRBD1. V was pared by 6 bases and J by 0 bases, with 9 bases of the junction left unmatched. This CDR3 is 16 amino acids long. Germline assignment: CDR1 MDHEN and CDR2 SYDVKM. The CDR3 DNA sequence: TGTGCCAGCAGCTCAGGGGGCGGCCACATGAACACTGAAGCTTTCTTT. Residues: CASSSGGGHMNTEAFF.